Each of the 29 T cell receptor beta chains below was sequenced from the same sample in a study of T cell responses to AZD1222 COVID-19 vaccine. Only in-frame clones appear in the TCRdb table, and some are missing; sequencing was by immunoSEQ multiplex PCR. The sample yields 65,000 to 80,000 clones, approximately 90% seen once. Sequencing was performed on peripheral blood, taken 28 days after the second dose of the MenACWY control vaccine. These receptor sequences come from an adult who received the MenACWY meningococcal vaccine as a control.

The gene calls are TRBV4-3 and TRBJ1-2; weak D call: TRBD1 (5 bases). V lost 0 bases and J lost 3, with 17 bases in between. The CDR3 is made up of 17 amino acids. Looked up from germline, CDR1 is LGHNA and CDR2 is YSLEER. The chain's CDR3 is CASSQEGQGSGYYGYTF. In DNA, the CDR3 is TGCGCCAGCAGCCAAGAAGGTCAGGGAAGCGGCTACTATGGCTACACCTTC.

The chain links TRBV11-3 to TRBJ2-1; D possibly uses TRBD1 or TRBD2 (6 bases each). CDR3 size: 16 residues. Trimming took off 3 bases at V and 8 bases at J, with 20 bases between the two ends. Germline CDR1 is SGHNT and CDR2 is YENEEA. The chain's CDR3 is CASSFGGAAPGDEQFF. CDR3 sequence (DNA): TGTGCCAGCAGCTTCGGGGGCGCAGCACCCGGAGATGAGCAGTTCTTC. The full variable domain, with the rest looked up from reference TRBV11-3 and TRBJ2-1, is EAGVVQSPRYKIIEKKQPVAFWCNPISGHNTLYWYLQNLGQGPELLIRYENEEAVDDSQLPKDRFSAERLKGVDSTLKIQPAELGDSAVYLCASSFGGAAPGDEQFFGPGTRLTVL.

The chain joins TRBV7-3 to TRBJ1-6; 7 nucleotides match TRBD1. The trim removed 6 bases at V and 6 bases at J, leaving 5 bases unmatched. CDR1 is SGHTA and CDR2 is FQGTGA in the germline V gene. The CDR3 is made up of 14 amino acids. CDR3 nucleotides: TGTGCCAGCAGTAGGGGACAGAGTAATTCACCCCTCCACTTT. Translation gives CASSRGQSNSPLHF. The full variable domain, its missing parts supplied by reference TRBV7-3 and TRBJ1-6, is GAGVSQTPSNKVTEKGKYVELRCDPISGHTALYWYRQSLGQGPEFLIYFQGTGAADDSGLPNDRFFAVRPEGSVSTLKIQRTERGDSAVYLCASSRGQSNSPLHFGNGTRLTVT.

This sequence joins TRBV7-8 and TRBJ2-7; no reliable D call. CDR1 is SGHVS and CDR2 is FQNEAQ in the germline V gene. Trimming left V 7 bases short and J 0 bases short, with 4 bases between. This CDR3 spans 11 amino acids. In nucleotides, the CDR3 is TGTGCCAGCACTACCTCCTACGAGCAGTACTTC. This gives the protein CASTTSYEQYF. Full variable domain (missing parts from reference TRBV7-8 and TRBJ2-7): GAGVSQSPRYKVAKRGQDVALRCDPISGHVSLFWYQQALGQGPEFLTYFQNEAQLDKSGLPSDRFFAERPEGSVSTLKIQRTQQEDSAVYLCASTTSYEQYFGPGTRLTVT.

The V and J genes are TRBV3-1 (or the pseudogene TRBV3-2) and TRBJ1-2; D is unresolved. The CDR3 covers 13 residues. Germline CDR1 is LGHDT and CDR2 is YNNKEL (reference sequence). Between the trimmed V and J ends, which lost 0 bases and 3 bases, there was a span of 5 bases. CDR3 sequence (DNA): TGTGCCAGCAGCCAAGAGGGGTACTATGGCTACACCTTC. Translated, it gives CASSQEGYYGYTF.

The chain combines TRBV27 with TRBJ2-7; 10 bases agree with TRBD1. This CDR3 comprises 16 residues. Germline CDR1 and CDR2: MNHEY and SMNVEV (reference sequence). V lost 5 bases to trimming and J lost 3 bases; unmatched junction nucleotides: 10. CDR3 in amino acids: CASSGSGQGRFYEQYF. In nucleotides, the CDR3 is TGTGCCAGCAGTGGGTCGGGACAGGGGAGATTCTACGAGCAGTACTTC.

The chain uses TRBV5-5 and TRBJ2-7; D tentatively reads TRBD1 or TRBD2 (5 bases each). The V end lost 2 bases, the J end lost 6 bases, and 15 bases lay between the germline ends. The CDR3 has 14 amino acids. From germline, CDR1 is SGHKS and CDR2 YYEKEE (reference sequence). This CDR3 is CASSFGPGTSEQYF. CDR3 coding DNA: TGTGCCAGCAGCTTCGGCCCGGGGACCTCCGAGCAGTACTTC.

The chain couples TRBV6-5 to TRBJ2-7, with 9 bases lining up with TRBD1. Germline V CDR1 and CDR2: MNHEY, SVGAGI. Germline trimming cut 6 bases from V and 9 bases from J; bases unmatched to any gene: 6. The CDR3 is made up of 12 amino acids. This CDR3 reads CASSKQGAVQYF. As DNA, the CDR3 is TGTGCCAGCAGCAAACAGGGGGCGGTGCAGTACTTC.

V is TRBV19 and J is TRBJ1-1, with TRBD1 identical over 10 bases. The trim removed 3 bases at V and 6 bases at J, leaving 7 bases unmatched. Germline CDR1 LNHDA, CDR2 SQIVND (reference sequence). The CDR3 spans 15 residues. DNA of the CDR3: TGTGCCAGTAGTATCGGGGGACAGGGGAGGTCTGAAGCTTTCTTT. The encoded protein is CASSIGGQGRSEAFF.

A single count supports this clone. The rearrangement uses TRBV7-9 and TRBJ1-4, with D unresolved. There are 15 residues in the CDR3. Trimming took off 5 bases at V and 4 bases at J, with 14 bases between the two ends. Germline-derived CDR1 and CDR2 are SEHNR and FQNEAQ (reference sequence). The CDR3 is CASSKGRIGNEKLFF. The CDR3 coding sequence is TGTGCCAGCAGCAAGGGCAGAATCGGTAATGAAAAACTGTTTTTT.

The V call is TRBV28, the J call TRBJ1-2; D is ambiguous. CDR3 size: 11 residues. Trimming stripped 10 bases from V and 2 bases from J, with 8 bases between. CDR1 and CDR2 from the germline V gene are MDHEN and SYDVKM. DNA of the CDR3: TGTGCCACCGAAACAAACTATGGCTACACCTTC. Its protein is CATETNYGYTF.

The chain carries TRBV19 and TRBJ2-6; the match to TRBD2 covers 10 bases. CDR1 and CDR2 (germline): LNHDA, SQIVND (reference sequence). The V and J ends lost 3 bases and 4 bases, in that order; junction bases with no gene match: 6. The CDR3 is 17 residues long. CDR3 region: CASSMALAGAGANVLTF. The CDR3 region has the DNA TGTGCCAGTAGTATGGCTCTAGCGGGAGCAGGGGCCAACGTCCTGACTTTC.

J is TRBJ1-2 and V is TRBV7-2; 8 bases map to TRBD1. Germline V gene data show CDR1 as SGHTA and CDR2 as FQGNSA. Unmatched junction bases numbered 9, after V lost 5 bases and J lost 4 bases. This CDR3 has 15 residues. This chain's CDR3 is CASSQRQGPLYGYTF. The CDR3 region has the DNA TGTGCCAGCAGCCAGAGACAGGGGCCCCTCTATGGCTACACCTTC.

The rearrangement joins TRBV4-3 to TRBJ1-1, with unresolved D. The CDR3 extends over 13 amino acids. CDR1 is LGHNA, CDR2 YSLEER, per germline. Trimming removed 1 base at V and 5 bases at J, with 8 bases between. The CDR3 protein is CASSQVRWTEAFF. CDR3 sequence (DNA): TGCGCCAGCAGCCAAGTTAGGTGGACTGAAGCTTTCTTT.

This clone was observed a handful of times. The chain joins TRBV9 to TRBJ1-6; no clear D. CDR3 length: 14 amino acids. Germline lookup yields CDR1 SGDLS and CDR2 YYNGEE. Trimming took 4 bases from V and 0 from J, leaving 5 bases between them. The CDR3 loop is CASSLSSYNSPLHF. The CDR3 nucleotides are TGTGCCAGCAGCCTAAGCTCCTATAATTCACCCCTCCACTTT.

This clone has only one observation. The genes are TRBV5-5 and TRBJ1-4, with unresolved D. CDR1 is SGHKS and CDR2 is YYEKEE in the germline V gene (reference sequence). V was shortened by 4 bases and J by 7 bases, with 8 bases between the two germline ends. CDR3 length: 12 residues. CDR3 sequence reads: CASSLDTEKLFF. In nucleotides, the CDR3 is TGTGCCAGCAGCCTTGACACTGAAAAACTGTTTTTT.

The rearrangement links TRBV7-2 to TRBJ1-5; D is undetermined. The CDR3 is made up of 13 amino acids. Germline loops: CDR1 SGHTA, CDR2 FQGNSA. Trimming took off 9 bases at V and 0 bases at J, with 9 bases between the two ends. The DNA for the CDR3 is TGTGCCAGTACCCCTGATAGCAATCAGCCCCAGCATTTT. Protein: CASTPDSNQPQHF.

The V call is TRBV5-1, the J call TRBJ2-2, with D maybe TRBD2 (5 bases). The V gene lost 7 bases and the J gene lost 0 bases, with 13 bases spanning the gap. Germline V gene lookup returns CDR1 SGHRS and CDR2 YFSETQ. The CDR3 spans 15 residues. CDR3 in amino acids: CASRAGVANTGELFF. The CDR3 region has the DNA TGCGCCAGCCGGGCCGGGGTCGCGAACACCGGGGAGCTGTTTTTT.

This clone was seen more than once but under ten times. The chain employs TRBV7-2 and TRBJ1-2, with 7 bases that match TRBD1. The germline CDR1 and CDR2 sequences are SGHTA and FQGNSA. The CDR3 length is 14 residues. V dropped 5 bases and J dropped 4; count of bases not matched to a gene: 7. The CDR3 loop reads CASSVAQGIYGYTF. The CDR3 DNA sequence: TGTGCCAGCAGCGTTGCACAGGGGATCTATGGCTACACCTTC.

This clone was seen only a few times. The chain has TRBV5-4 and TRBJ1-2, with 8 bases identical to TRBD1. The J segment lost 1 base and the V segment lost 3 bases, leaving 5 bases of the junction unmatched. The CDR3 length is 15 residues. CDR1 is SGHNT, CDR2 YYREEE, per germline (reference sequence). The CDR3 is CASSSKQGDNYGYTF. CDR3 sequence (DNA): TGTGCCAGCAGCTCGAAACAGGGGGATAACTATGGCTACACCTTC. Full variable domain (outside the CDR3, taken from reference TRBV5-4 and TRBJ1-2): ETGVTQSPTHLIKTRGQQVTLRCSSQSGHNTVSWYQQALGQGPQFIFQYYREEENGRGNFPPRFSGLQFPNYSSELNVNALELDDSALYLCASSSKQGDNYGYTFGSGTRLTVV.

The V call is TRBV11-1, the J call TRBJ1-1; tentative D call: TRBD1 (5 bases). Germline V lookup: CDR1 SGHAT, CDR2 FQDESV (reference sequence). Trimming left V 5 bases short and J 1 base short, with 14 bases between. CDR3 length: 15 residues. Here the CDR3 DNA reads TGTGCCAGCAGCCCTAAGGGGCACCCGAACACTGAAGCTTTCTTT. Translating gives CASSPKGHPNTEAFF. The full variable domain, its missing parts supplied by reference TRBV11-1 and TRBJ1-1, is EAEVAQSPRYKITEKSQAVAFWCDPISGHATLYWYRQILGQGPELLVQFQDESVVDDSQLPKDRFSAERLKGVDSTLKIQPAELGDSAMYLCASSPKGHPNTEAFFGQGTRLTVV.

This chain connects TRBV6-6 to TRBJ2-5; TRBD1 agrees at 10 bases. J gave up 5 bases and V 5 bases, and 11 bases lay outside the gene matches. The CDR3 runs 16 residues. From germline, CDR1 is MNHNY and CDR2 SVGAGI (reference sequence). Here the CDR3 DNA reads TGTGCCAGCAGTCGACCAGGGACAGGGGTTCGGGAGACCCAGTACTTC. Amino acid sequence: CASSRPGTGVRETQYF.

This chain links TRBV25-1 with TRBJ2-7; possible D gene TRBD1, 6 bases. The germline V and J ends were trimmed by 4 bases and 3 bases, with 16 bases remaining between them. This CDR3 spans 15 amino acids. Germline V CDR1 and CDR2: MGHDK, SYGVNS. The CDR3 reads CASSGGHPLHYEQYF. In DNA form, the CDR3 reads TGTGCCAGCAGTGGGGGACACCCTCTGCACTACGAGCAGTACTTC.

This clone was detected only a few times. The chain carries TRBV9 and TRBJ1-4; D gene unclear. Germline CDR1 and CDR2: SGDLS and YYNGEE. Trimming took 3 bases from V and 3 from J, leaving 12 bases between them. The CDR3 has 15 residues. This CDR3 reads CASSASGLANEKLFF. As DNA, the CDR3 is TGTGCCAGCAGCGCCTCAGGTCTAGCTAATGAAAAACTGTTTTTT.

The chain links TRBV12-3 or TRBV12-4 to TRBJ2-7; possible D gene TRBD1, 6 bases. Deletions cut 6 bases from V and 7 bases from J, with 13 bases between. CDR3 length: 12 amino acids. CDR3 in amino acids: CASSYRQEEQYF. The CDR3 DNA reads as TGTGCCAGCAGCTACAGACAGGAAGAGCAGTACTTC.

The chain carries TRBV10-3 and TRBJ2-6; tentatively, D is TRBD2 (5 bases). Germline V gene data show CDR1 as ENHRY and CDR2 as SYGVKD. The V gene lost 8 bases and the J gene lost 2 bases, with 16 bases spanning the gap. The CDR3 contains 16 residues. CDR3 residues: CAIAEAKGAGANVLTF. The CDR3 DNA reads TGTGCCATCGCTGAGGCGAAGGGAGCTGGGGCCAACGTCCTGACTTTC.

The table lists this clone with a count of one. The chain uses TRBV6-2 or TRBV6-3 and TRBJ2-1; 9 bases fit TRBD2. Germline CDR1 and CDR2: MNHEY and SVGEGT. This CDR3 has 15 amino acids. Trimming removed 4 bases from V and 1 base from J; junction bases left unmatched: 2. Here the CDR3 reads CASSSREGSYNEQFF. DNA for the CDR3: TGTGCCAGCAGTTCGCGGGAGGGTTCCTACAATGAGCAGTTCTTC.

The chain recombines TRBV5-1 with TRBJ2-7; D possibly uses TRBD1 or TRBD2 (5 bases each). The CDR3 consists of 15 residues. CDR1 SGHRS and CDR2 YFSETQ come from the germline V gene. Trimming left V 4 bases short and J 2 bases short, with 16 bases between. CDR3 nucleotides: TGCGCCAGCAGCGAATCCGGGACGGACCCCTACGAGCAGTACTTC. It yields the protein CASSESGTDPYEQYF.

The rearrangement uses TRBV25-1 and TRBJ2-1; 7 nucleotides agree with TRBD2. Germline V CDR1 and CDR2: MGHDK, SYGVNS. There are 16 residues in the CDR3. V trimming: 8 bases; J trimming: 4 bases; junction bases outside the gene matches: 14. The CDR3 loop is CASPFGGEGAYNEQFF. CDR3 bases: TGTGCCAGCCCCTTTGGGGGGGAAGGGGCGTACAATGAGCAGTTCTTC.